Presented here are 10 T cell receptor beta chains from one specimen sequenced in a study of cytomegalovirus exposure and HLA in healthy donors. PCR was performed using 60 Vbeta and 13 Jbeta primers. Measured with immunoSEQ multiplex PCR; TCRdb has only the in-frame clones, and not every one. The sample consists of fewer than 120,000 clones, less than 85% of them appearing once. Sequencing was carried out using PBMCs. Every receptor here comes from a young man in good health and CMV-seropositive.

The gene calls are TRBV4-1 and TRBJ1-4, with TRBD1 identical over 9 bases. Germline lookup yields CDR1 MGHRA and CDR2 YSYEKL. The CDR3 runs to 14 residues. Losses at the gene ends were 0 bases for V and 10 bases for J; bases not matched to a gene: 3. The DNA for the CDR3 is TGCGCCAGCAGCCAAGAGGGACAGGGCAGAAAACTGTTTTTT. It is translated as CASSQEGQGRKLFF.

This clone was seen a few times. V is TRBV7-2 and J is TRBJ2-3, with TRBD2 matching over 12 bases. The CDR3 has 17 residues. Looked up from germline, CDR1 is SGHTA and CDR2 is FQGNSA. J was trimmed by 1 base and V by 3 bases; bases with no gene match: 5. CDR3 amino acids: CASSLNLAGGRTDTQYF. The CDR3 nucleotides are TGTGCCAGCAGCTTGAACCTAGCGGGGGGGCGCACAGATACGCAGTATTTT.

The chain employs TRBV7-6 and TRBJ1-6; 8 bases map to TRBD1. Germline V lookup: CDR1 SGHVS, CDR2 FNYEAQ. Trimming removed 5 bases from V and 7 bases from J; junction bases left unmatched: 4. This CDR3 is built from 14 residues. The DNA for the CDR3 is TGTGCCAGCAGCACGGGACAGGCAAATTCACCCCTCCACTTT. Translation: CASSTGQANSPLHF. Complete variable domain (other parts from reference TRBV7-6 and TRBJ1-6): GAGVSQSPRYKVTKRGQDVALRCDPISGHVSLYWYRQALGQGPEFLTYFNYEAQQDKSGLPNDRFSAERPEGSISTLTIQRTEQRDSAMYRCASSTGQANSPLHFGNGTRLTVT.

The V and J genes are TRBV10-3 and TRBJ2-1, with 9 bases lining up with TRBD2. This CDR3 region has 15 residues. V dropped 6 bases and J dropped 8; count of bases not matched to a gene: 11. Germline V lookup: CDR1 ENHRY, CDR2 SYGVKD. The CDR3 here is CAISTPGLAFDEQFF. In DNA, the CDR3 is TGTGCCATCAGCACCCCGGGACTAGCTTTTGATGAGCAGTTCTTC.

V gene TRBV29-1 combines with J gene TRBJ2-7; maybe TRBD2 (7 bases). Trimming pared 4 bases from V and 4 bases from J, leaving 14 bases between. This CDR3 is built from 13 residues. CDR1 is SQVTM and CDR2 is ANQGSEA in the germline V gene. The CDR3 is CSVGRGGRYEQYF. CDR3 nucleotides: TGCAGCGTTGGGAGGGGGGGGAGGTACGAGCAGTACTTC.

The V call is TRBV4-3, the J call TRBJ2-3; the D is unclear. The V and J ends lost 4 bases and 4 bases respectively, with 15 bases between them. The CDR3 length is 15 residues. Germline values: CDR1 LGHNA, CDR2 YSLEER. This chain's CDR3 is CASSPEAAWADTQYF. DNA of the CDR3: TGCGCCAGCAGCCCAGAGGCGGCCTGGGCAGATACGCAGTATTTT.

The chain employs TRBV7-9 and TRBJ1-1, with D unresolved. Germline V gene data show CDR1 as SEHNR and CDR2 as FQNEAQ (reference sequence). CDR3 length: 13 residues. V shed 1 base and J shed 3 bases, with 6 bases lying between them. Here the CDR3 DNA reads TGTGCCAGCAGCTTAGTTACGGACACTGAAGCTTTCTTT. Residues: CASSLVTDTEAFF.

This sequence joins TRBV4-2 and TRBJ2-7, with D possibly TRBD2 on 7 matching bases. V gave up 2 bases and J gave up 0 bases, with 14 bases separating them. Germline CDR1 reads LGHNA; CDR2 reads YNFKEQ. The CDR3 sequence is 16 residues long. CDR3 residues: CASSQSGGGGSYEQYF. The CDR3 region has the DNA TGTGCCAGCAGCCAATCGGGGGGAGGGGGCTCCTACGAGCAGTACTTC.

The rearrangement uses TRBV6-5 and TRBJ2-5; 8 bases map to TRBD1. The germline CDR1 and CDR2 sequences are MNHEY and SVGAGI. V shed 0 bases, J shed 4 bases, and the junction held 4 bases outside the gene matches. The CDR3 has 15 residues. DNA for the CDR3: TGTGCCAGCAGTTACTCTTTGGACAGGGTAGAGACCCAGTACTTC. Its translation: CASSYSLDRVETQYF.

This clone turned up a few times. The chain is built from TRBV28 and TRBJ1-6; D might be TRBD1 (5 bases). CDR1 and CDR2 from the germline V gene are MDHEN and SYDVKM. The CDR3 consists of 14 residues. The V and J ends lost 2 bases and 7 bases respectively, with 9 bases between them. The CDR3 DNA reads TGTGCCAGCAGTTTACCACACAGGAATTCACCCCTCCACTTT. Translation: CASSLPHRNSPLHF.